These 18 T cell receptor beta chains share one sample of origin, sequenced in a study of blood T cell repertoires in COVID-19. The table came from immunoSEQ multiplex PCR; TCRdb's copy has only in-frame clones and leaves some out. The profile shows 150,000 to 200,000 clones, roughly 84% of them singletons. The specimen was PBMCs or T cells enriched from blood (not recorded which). The receptors stem from a man between 65 and 85 years old who had been exposed to COVID-19.

This clone was counted only a few times. The genes are TRBV2 and TRBJ1-2; D is possibly TRBD1 (5 bases). CDR3 length equals 11 residues. Trimming pared 7 bases from V and 7 bases from J, leaving 10 bases between. CDR1 and CDR2 (germline): SNHLY, FYNNEI. CDR3 in amino acids: CASMGGSGYTF. The CDR3 DNA reads as TGTGCCAGCATGGGGGGGTCTGGCTACACCTTC. The variable domain in full, with the rest retrieved from reference TRBV2 and TRBJ1-2, is EPEVTQTPSHQVTQMGQEVILRCVPISNHLYFYWYRQILGQKVEFLVSFYNNEISEKSEIFDDQFSVERPDGSNFTLKIRSTKLEDSAMYFCASMGGSGYTFGSGTRLTVV.

This chain links TRBV3-1 (or the pseudogene TRBV3-2) with TRBJ2-1; 10 positions match TRBD2. CDR3 length: 15 amino acids. After removal of 4 bases from V and 7 bases from J, the junction contained 7 bases not matched to a gene. Germline CDR1 is LGHDT and CDR2 is YNNKEL (reference sequence). This CDR3 reads CASSLSSGRRNEQFF. CDR3 in DNA: TGTGCCAGCAGCCTATCTAGCGGGAGAAGAAATGAGCAGTTCTTC.

V gene TRBV28 combines with J gene TRBJ1-1, with unresolved D. The CDR3 sequence is 16 residues long. CDR1 MDHEN and CDR2 SYDVKM come from the germline V gene. The ends were cut back, 7 bases at V and 5 bases at J, with 23 bases in the middle. The CDR3 loop is CASNPSGARRWTEAFF. The CDR3 nucleotides read TGTGCCAGCAATCCGTCCGGAGCCCGGAGGTGGACTGAAGCTTTCTTT.

The chain employs TRBV3-1 (or the pseudogene TRBV3-2) and TRBJ1-6; the match to TRBD1 covers 8 bases. There are 16 residues in the CDR3. V lost 0 bases, J lost 10 bases, and 8 bases stayed unmatched. CDR1 is LGHDT and CDR2 is YNNKEL in the germline V gene (reference sequence). The CDR3 reads CASSQDRQGNPSPLHF. In DNA form, the CDR3 reads TGTGCCAGCAGCCAAGATAGACAGGGGAACCCGTCACCCCTCCACTTT.

The V call is TRBV2, the J call TRBJ2-5, with TRBD1 matching 8 bases. Germline CDR1 SNHLY, CDR2 FYNNEI. The CDR3 has 13 residues. V lost 6 bases and J lost 5; bases outside the gene matches: 5. The CDR3 loop is CASSTDREETQYF. The CDR3 region has the DNA TGTGCCAGCAGCACGGACAGGGAGGAGACCCAGTACTTC.

CDR3 DNA sequence: TGTGCCAGCAGTCCCCTGTCTAGGGGGACAGGGGGCCTCGAGCAGTACTTC. Protein sequence: CASSPLSRGTGGLEQYF. This sequence joins TRBV28 and TRBJ2-7, with 12 bases fitting TRBD1. The CDR3 sequence is 17 residues long. Trimming at V came to 5 bases and at J to 6 bases, leaving 14 bases not matched to a gene. Germline lookup yields CDR1 MDHEN and CDR2 SYDVKM.

The gene calls are TRBV29-1 and TRBJ1-5; D is perhaps TRBD1 (5 bases). This CDR3 has 13 amino acids. The germline V and J ends were trimmed by 6 bases and 4 bases, with 13 bases remaining between them. The V gene's germline CDR1 is SQVTM and CDR2 ANQGSEA. DNA of the CDR3: TGCAGCGTGGGGGACGGGAGGAATCAGCCCCAGCATTTT. This encodes CSVGDGRNQPQHF.

The chain recombines TRBV28 with TRBJ2-1, with TRBD2 matching 9 bases. V lost 7 bases to trimming and J lost 9 bases; unmatched junction nucleotides: 16. Germline V gene sequence: CDR1 MDHEN, CDR2 SYDVKM. The CDR3 has 16 amino acids. The CDR3 nucleotides read TGTGCCAGCAACGCTCAAGCGGGAGGTAGGTTGGGTGAGCAGTTCTTC. It yields the protein CASNAQAGGRLGEQFF.

The V call is TRBV3-1 (or the pseudogene TRBV3-2), the J call TRBJ1-1; D uncertain. The CDR3 spans 13 residues. Germline loops: CDR1 LGHDT, CDR2 YNNKEL (reference sequence). V lost 1 base, J lost 1 base, and 4 bases lay in between. CDR3 DNA: TGTGCCAGCAGCCAAGGCGCGAACACTGAAGCTTTCTTT. Encoded protein: CASSQGANTEAFF.

V usage is TRBV4-3 and J usage is TRBJ1-3; the D gene is possibly TRBD1 (6 bases). Germline loops: CDR1 LGHNA, CDR2 YSLEER. Trimming took 4 bases from V and 1 from J, leaving 17 bases between them. The CDR3 sequence is 17 residues long. CDR3 coding DNA: TGCGCCAGCAGCCCCGGGTTGGGGGCACGATCTGGAAACACCATATATTTT. The encoded protein is CASSPGLGARSGNTIYF.

The rearrangement links TRBV28 to TRBJ1-5; D is uncertain. CDR1 is MDHEN, CDR2 SYDVKM, per germline. V lost 5 bases and J lost 2, with 10 bases in between. This CDR3 comprises 14 residues. DNA for the CDR3: TGTGCCAGCAGTCCTAAGAGGGGCAATCAGCCCCAGCATTTT. Protein: CASSPKRGNQPQHF.

Only a few counts were recorded for this clone. This chain connects TRBV7-2 to TRBJ1-3; D gene ambiguous. This CDR3 comprises 16 residues. Trimming pared 1 base from V and 2 bases from J, leaving 12 bases between. CDR1 is SGHTA, CDR2 FQGNSA, per germline. This CDR3 reads CASSLDGVGTGNTIYF. CDR3 nucleotide sequence: TGTGCCAGCAGCTTAGACGGGGTAGGGACTGGAAACACCATATATTTT.

This rearrangement joins TRBV2 to TRBJ1-1, with D possibly being TRBD1 (5 bases). Looked up from germline, CDR1 is SNHLY and CDR2 is FYNNEI. The CDR3 has 15 amino acids. V was clipped by 10 bases and J by 0 bases, with 18 bases between them. This CDR3 is CATRRDSLLNTEAFF. For the CDR3, the DNA is TGTGCCACCCGGCGGGACTCCTTGTTGAACACTGAAGCTTTCTTT.

This clone was recorded a few times. The chain has TRBV28 and TRBJ2-7, with D possibly being TRBD2 (6 bases). The V and J ends lost 5 bases and 5 bases respectively, with 19 bases between them. Per germline, CDR1 MDHEN and CDR2 SYDVKM. The CDR3 extends over 15 amino acids. The CDR3 nucleotides read TGTGCCAGCAGTGGGGGGAGTCAGGGTGGCCACGAGCAGTACTTC. Translated, it gives CASSGGSQGGHEQYF.

In this sample, this clone turned up once. J is TRBJ1-2 and V is TRBV19; a possible D gene is TRBD1 (5 bases). The CDR3 extends over 13 amino acids. V gave up 10 bases and J gave up 3 bases, with 15 bases separating them. The germline V gene encodes CDR1 LNHDA and CDR2 SQIVND (reference sequence). The CDR3 spells CATSETGDYGYTF. DNA for the CDR3: TGTGCCACCAGCGAGACGGGGGACTATGGCTACACCTTC.

The chain couples TRBV2 to TRBJ2-1, with D hard to call. Trimming shortened V by 2 bases and J by 4 bases, and 6 bases separated the two germline ends. The CDR3 runs 13 residues. The V gene's germline CDR1 is SNHLY and CDR2 FYNNEI. The CDR3 loop reads CASSENRYNEQFF. The CDR3 DNA is TGTGCCAGCAGTGAAAACAGATACAATGAGCAGTTCTTC.

The V call is TRBV4-1, the J call TRBJ1-2; the match to TRBD1 covers 9 bases. This CDR3 region has 17 residues. Germline assignment: CDR1 MGHRA and CDR2 YSYEKL. J was trimmed by 0 bases and V by 2 bases; bases with no gene match: 7. Here the CDR3 DNA reads TGCGCCAGCAGCCAATCCTTTGGACAGGGGACTAACTATGGCTACACCTTC. It specifies CASSQSFGQGTNYGYTF.

This clone was seen a few times. The chain is built from TRBV19 and TRBJ2-7; 8 bases align to TRBD2. Trimming removed 3 bases from V and 6 bases from J; junction bases left unmatched: 7. The CDR3 is 14 amino acids. Germline assignment: CDR1 LNHDA and CDR2 SQIVND (reference sequence). CDR3 sequence (DNA): TGTGCCAGTAGTATCGCGGGGGGCCCTTTCGAGCAGTACTTC. This gives the protein CASSIAGGPFEQYF.